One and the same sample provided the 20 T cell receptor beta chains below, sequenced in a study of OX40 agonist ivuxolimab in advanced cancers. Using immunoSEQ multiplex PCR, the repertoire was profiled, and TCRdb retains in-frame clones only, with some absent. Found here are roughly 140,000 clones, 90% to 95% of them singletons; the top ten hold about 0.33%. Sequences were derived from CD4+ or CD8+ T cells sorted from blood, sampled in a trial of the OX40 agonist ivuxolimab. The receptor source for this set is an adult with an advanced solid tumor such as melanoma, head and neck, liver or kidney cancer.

CDR3: CASSLAQNSPLHF. The CDR3 DNA follows: TGCGCCAGCAGCTTGGCCCAGAACTCACCCCTCCACTTT. V usage is TRBV5-1 and J usage is TRBJ1-6, with no clear D. The CDR3 sequence is 13 residues long. Trimming removed 0 bases at V and 10 bases at J, with 8 bases between. CDR1 is SGHRS and CDR2 is YFSETQ in the germline V gene.

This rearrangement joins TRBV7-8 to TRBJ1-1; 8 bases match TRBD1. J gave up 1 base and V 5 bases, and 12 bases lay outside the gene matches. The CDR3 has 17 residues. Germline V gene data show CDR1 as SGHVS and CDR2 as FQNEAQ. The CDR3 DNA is TGTGCCAGCAGCCGGGGACCGACAGGGGTAAGGAACACTGAAGCTTTCTTT. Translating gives CASSRGPTGVRNTEAFF.

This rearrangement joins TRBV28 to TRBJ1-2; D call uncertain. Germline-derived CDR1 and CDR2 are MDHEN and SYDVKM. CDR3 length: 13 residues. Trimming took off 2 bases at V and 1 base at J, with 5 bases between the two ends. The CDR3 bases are TGTGCCAGCAGTTTAACTAGTAACTATGGCTACACCTTC. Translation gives CASSLTSNYGYTF.

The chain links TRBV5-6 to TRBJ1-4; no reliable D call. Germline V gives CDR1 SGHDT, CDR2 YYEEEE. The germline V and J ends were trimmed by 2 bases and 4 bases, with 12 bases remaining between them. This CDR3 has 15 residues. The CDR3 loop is CASSFLGEGNEKLFF. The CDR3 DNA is TGTGCCAGCAGCTTTCTGGGAGAGGGTAATGAAAAACTGTTTTTT.

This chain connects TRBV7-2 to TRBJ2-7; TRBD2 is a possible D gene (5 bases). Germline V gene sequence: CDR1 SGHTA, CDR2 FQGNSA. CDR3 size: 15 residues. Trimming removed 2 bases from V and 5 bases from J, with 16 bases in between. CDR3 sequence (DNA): TGTGCCAGCAGCTTACGGGCCCCACTAGACCACGAGCAGTACTTC. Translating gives CASSLRAPLDHEQYF.

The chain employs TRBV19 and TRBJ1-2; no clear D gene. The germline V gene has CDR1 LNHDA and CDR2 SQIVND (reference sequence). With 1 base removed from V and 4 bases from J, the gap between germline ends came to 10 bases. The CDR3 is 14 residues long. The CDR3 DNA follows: TGTGCCAGTAGTATAGGGCCGGACGGCTATGGCTACACCTTC. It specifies CASSIGPDGYGYTF.

For the CDR3, the DNA is TGTGCCACCAGCAGAACCAATCAGCCCCAGCATTTT. Translation gives CATSRTNQPQHF. This sequence joins TRBV15 and TRBJ1-5; D call uncertain. CDR3 length: 12 residues. Germline V CDR1 and CDR2: LNHNV, YYDKDF (reference sequence). Trimming took off 2 bases at V and 3 bases at J, with 2 bases between the two ends. Using reference TRBV15 and TRBJ1-5 for the parts outside the CDR3, the full variable domain is DAMVIQNPRYQVTQFGKPVTLSCSQTLNHNVMYWYQQKSSQAPKLLFHYYDKDFNNEADTPDNFQSRRPNTSFCFLDIRSPGLGDTAMYLCATSRTNQPQHFGDGTRLSIL.

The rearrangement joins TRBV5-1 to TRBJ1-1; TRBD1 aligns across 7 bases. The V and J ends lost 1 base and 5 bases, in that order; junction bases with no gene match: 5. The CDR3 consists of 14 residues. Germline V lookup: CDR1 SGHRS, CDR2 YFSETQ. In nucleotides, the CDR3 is TGCGCCAGCAGCTTGAGGGGGCGAGGGACTGAAGCTTTCTTT. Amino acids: CASSLRGRGTEAFF.

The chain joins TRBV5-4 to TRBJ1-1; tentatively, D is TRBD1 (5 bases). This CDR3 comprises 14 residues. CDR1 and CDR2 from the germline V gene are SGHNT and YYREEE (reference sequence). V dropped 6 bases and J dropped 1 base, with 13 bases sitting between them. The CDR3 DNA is TGTGCCAGCAACAAAGAGAGGGGGAACACTGAAGCTTTCTTT. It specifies CASNKERGNTEAFF. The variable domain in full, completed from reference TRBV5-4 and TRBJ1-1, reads ETGVTQSPTHLIKTRGQQVTLRCSSQSGHNTVSWYQQALGQGPQFIFQYYREEENGRGNFPPRFSGLQFPNYSSELNVNALELDDSALYLCASNKERGNTEAFFGQGTRLTVV.

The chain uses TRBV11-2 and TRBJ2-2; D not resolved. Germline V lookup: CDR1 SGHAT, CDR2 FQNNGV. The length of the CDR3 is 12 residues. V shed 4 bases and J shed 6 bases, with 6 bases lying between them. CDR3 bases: TGTGCCAGCAGCTCCCCATCCGGGGAGCTGTTTTTT. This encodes CASSSPSGELFF.

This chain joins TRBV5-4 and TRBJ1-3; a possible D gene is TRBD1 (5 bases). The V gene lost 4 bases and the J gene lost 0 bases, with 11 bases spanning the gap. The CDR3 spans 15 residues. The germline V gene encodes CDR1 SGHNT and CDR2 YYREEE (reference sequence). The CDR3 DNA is TGTGCCAGCAGCATCCAGGGTCCCTCTGGAAACACCATATATTTT. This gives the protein CASSIQGPSGNTIYF.

For the CDR3, the DNA is TGTGCCAGTAGTAAGGCGGGGGGAGAGACCCAGTACTTC. Translation gives CASSKAGGETQYF. The genes are TRBV19 and TRBJ2-5, with TRBD2 matching over 8 bases. This CDR3 is 13 amino acids long. Germline values: CDR1 LNHDA, CDR2 SQIVND (reference sequence). V lost 4 bases and J lost 4; bases outside the gene matches: 2.

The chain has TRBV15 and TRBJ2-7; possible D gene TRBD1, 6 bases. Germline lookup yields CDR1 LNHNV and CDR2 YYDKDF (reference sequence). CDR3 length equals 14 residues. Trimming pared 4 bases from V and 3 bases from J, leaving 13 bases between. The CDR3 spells CATSNLRDNYEQYF. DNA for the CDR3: TGTGCCACCAGCAATCTCCGGGACAACTACGAGCAGTACTTC.

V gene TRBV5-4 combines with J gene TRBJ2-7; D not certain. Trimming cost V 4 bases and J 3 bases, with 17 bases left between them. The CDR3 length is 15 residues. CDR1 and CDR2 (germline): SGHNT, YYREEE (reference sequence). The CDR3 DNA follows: TGTGCCAGCAGCCCTGATCCCGGACGCCACTACGAGCAGTACTTC. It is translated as CASSPDPGRHYEQYF.

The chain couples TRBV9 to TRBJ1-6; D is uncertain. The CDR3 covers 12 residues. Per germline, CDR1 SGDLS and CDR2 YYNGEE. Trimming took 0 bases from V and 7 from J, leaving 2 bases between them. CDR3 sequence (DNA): TGTGCCAGCAGCGTAGTAAATTCACCCCTCCACTTT. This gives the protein CASSVVNSPLHF.

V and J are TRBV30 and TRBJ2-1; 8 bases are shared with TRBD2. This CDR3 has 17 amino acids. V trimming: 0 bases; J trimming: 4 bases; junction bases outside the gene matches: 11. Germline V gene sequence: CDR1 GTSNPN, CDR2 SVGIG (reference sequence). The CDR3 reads CAWSVRPSGSLYNEQFF. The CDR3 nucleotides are TGTGCCTGGAGTGTAAGACCGAGCGGGAGCCTTTACAATGAGCAGTTCTTC.

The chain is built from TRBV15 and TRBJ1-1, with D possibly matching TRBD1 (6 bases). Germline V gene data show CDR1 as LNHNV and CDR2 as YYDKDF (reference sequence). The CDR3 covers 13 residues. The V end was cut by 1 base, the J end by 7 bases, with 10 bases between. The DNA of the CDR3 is TGTGCCACCAGCAGAGGTCCGGACAGTGAAGCTTTCTTT. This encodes CATSRGPDSEAFF. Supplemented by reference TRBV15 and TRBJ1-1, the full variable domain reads DAMVIQNPRYQVTQFGKPVTLSCSQTLNHNVMYWYQQKSSQAPKLLFHYYDKDFNNEADTPDNFQSRRPNTSFCFLDIRSPGLGDTAMYLCATSRGPDSEAFFGQGTRLTVV.

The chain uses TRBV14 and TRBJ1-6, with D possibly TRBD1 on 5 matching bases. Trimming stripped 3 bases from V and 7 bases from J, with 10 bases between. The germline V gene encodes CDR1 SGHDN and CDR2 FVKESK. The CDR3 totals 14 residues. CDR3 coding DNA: TGTGCCAGCAGCCACAGGGTGGGGAATTCACCCCTCCACTTT. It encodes CASSHRVGNSPLHF.

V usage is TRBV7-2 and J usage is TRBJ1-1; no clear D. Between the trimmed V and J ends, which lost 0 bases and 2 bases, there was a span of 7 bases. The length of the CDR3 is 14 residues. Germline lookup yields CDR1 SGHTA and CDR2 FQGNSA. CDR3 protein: CASSLAGANTEAFF. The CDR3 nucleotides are TGTGCCAGCAGCTTAGCAGGAGCCAACACTGAAGCTTTCTTT.

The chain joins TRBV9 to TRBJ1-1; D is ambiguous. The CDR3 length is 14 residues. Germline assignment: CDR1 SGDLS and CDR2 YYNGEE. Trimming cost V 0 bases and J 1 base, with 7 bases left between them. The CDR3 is CASSVANRNTEAFF. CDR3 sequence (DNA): TGTGCCAGCAGCGTAGCCAACAGGAACACTGAAGCTTTCTTT.